The rows below give T cell receptor beta chains drawn from one sample of a study of tumor-infiltrating lymphocytes in primary liver carcinoma. TCRdb redid the calling of the multiplex PCR reads with MiXCR, one entry per CDR3 protein. The repertoire has approximately 330,000 distinct CDR3 sequences, around three fifths of them found once; the top ten carry about 6.5%. The sample consisted of peripheral blood. Every receptor here comes from a man in his forties with primary liver carcinoma and hepatitis B virus infection. Both conserved end residues are part of each CDR3. D genes are given only for firm matches. Not every row has a clone size; where given, it reads once, few, many or a size class.

v_call	j_call	d_call	clone_size	cdr3_aa	cdr3_nt
TRBV11-2	TRBJ2-7	TRBD2	NA	CASSLVLADYYEQYF	TGTGCCAGCAGCTTAGTGCTAGCGGACTACTACGAGCAGTACTTC
TRBV24-1	TRBJ2-5	NA	NA	CATSAGPIQETQYF	TGTGCCACCTCCGCGGGACCGATCCAAGAGACCCAGTACTTC
TRBV28	TRBJ2-2	NA	NA	CASSFEQITGELFF	TGTGCCAGCAGTTTCGAACAGATCACCGGGGAGCTGTTTTTT
TRBV29-1	TRBJ2-3	NA	many	CSAWQDTQYF	TGCAGCGCTTGGCAAGATACGCAGTATTTT
TRBV30	TRBJ2-1	NA	few	CAWARGKNEQFF	TGTGCCTGGGCGAGGGGGAAGAATGAGCAGTTCTTC
TRBV4-1	TRBJ2-7	NA	NA	CASSQRLAGELYEQYF	TGCGCCAGCAGCCAACGTCTTGCAGGGGAACTCTACGAGCAGTACTTC
TRBV5-1	TRBJ2-1	TRBD1	few	CASSGRTGGNNEQFF	TGCGCCAGCAGTGGGAGGACAGGGGGAAACAATGAGCAGTTCTTC
TRBV11-2	TRBJ2-1	NA	few	CASIYTGGAYNEQFF	TGTGCCAGCATCTACACAGGTGGCGCTTACAATGAGCAGTTCTTC
TRBV6-5	TRBJ2-3	TRBD2	NA	CASSYSGLVLDTQYF	TGTGCCAGCAGTTACTCGGGACTAGTGCTAGATACGCAGTATTTT
TRBV6-2/TRBV6-3	TRBJ2-2	NA	once	CVSSYSGLAILVGEPFF	TGTGTCAGTAGTTACTCGGGACTCGCAATTCTTGTCGGGGAGCCGTTTTTT
TRBV6-2/TRBV6-3	TRBJ2-1	NA	many	CASSYEQYNEQFF	TGTGCCAGCAGTTACGAGCAGTACAATGAGCAGTTCTTC
TRBV6-5	TRBJ2-1	NA	many	CATLGPTYNEQFF	TGTGCCACCCTGGGGCCGACCTACAATGAGCAGTTCTTC
TRBV11-2	TRBJ2-1	NA	many	CASSLGPLALEQFF	TGTGCCAGCAGCTTAGGCCCCTTAGCGCTTGAGCAGTTCTTC
TRBV5-1	TRBJ2-3	NA	few	CASSTDTTDTQYF	TGCGCCAGCAGCACGGACACGACAGATACGCAGTATTTT
TRBV6-1	TRBJ2-1	NA	NA	CASTFTARSSSYNDQFF	TGTGCCAGCACCTTTACAGCACGCTCAAGCTCCTACAATGATCAGTTCTTC
TRBV5-4	TRBJ2-7	NA	NA	CASSLGSTWEQYF	TGTGCCAGCAGCTTAGGTAGCACCTGGGAGCAGTACTTC
TRBV11-2	TRBJ1-4	TRBD1	NA	CASSLETGATINEKLFF	TGTGCCAGCAGCTTAGAGACAGGGGCAACAATTAATGAAAAACTGTTTTTT
TRBV5-1	TRBJ2-5	NA	few	CASSWGFSGAGETQYF	TGCGCCAGCAGCTGGGGTTTTTCGGGAGCGGGAGAGACCCAGTACTTC